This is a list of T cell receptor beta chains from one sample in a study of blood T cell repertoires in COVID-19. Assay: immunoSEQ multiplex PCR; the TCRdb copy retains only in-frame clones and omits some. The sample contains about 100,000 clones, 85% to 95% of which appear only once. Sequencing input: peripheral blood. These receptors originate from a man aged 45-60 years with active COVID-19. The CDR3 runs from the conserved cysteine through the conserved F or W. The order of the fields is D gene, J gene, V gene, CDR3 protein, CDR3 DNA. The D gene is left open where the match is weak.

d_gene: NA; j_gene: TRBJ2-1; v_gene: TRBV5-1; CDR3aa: CASSWMDSDNEQFF; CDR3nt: TGCGCCAGCAGCTGGATGGACAGCGACAATGAGCAGTTCTTC
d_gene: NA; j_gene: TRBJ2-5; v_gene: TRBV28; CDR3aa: CASRGGRGETQYF; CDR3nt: TGTGCCAGCAGGGGTGGCAGGGGAGAGACCCAGTACTTC
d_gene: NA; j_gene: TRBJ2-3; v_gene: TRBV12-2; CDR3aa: CASRPEGWTSGSTDTQYF; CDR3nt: TGTGCAAGTCGCCCCGAAGGGTGGACTAGCGGGAGCACAGATACGCAGTATTTT
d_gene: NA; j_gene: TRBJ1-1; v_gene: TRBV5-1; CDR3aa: CASSLNKNTEAFF; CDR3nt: TGCGCCAGCAGCTTGAATAAGAACACTGAAGCTTTCTTT
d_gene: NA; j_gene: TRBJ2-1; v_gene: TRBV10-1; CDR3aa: CASSEGHEQFF; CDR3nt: TGCGCCAGCAGCGAGGGGCATGAGCAGTTCTTC
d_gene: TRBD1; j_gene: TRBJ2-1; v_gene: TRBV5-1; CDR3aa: CASSTGTGAFDEQFF; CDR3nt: TGCGCCAGCAGCACAGGGACAGGGGCTTTCGATGAGCAGTTCTTC
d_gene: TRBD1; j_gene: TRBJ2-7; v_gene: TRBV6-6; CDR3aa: CASRKDGTAYEQYF; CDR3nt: TGTGCCAGCAGAAAAGACGGGACAGCATACGAGCAGTACTTC
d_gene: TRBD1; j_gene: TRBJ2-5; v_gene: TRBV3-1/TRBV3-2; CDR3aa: CASSPGTGRAETQYF; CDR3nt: TGTGCCAGCAGCCCCGGGACAGGGCGGGCGGAGACCCAGTACTTC
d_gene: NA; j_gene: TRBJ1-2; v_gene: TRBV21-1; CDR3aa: CASSNQNRGQGARDYGYTF; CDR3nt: TGTGCCAGCAGCAACCAAAACCGAGGACAGGGGGCGCGAGACTATGGCTACACCTTC
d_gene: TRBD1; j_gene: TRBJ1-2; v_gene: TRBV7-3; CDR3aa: CASSSDRGYGYTF; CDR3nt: TGTGCCAGCAGCTCGGACAGGGGCTATGGCTACACCTTC
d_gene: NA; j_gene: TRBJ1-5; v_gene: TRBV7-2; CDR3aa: CASSYRVGNQPQHF; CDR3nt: TGTGCCAGCAGCTACAGGGTAGGGAATCAGCCCCAGCATTTT
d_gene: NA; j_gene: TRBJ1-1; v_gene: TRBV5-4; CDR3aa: CASSVGYRGSGTEAFF; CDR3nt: TGTGCCAGCAGCGTGGGGTATAGGGGATCGGGCACTGAAGCTTTCTTT
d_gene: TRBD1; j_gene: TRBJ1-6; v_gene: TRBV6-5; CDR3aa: CATESGQDLSPLHF; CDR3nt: TGTGCCACTGAATCGGGACAGGATTTATCACCCCTCCACTTT
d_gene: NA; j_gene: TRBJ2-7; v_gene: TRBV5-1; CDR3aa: CASSSTGSGGEQYF; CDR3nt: TGCGCCAGCAGCTCGACAGGGTCCGGGGGCGAGCAGTACTTC
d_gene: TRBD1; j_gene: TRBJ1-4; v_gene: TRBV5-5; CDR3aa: CASSLSTGGLTNEKLFF; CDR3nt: TGTGCCAGCAGCTTGTCCACAGGGGGCCTGACTAATGAAAAACTGTTTTTT
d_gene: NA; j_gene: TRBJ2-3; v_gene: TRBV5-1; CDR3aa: CASSLGRDTQYF; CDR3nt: TGCGCCAGCAGCTTGGGGCGGGATACGCAGTATTTT
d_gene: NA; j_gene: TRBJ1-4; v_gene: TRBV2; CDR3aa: CASRAGRANEKLFF; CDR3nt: TGTGCCAGCAGAGCGGGCAGAGCTAATGAAAAACTGTTTTTT
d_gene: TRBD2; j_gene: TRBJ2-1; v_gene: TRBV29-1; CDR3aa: CSGTSGSPRRSYNEQFF; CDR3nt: TGCAGCGGGACTAGCGGGAGCCCGCGAAGGTCCTACAATGAGCAGTTCTTC
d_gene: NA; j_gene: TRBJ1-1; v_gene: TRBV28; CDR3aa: CASGGGRIVNTEAFF; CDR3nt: TGTGCCTCGGGGGGGGGAAGAATAGTGAACACTGAAGCTTTCTTT
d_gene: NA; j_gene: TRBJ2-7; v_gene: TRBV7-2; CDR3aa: CASSSQLADYEQYF; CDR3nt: TGTGCCAGCAGCTCCCAACTCGCCGACTACGAGCAGTACTTC
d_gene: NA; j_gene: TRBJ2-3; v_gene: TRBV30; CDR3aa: CARRISSTDTQYF; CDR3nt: TGTGCCCGGCGGATTTCTAGCACAGATACGCAGTATTTT